This passage covers 27 T cell receptor beta chains from one sample sequenced in a study of chemoradiotherapy in HPV16-positive cancers. Measured with immunoSEQ multiplex PCR; TCRdb has only the in-frame clones, and not every one. The table includes 5,700 or so clones, roughly 73% detected once. Sample: tumor tissue, taken from a patient who underwent chemoradiotherapy. The receptor set was obtained from a human donor with HPV-associated anogenital cancer.

This chain connects TRBV7-9 to TRBJ2-7; D might be TRBD1 (7 bases). The germline V gene has CDR1 SEHNR and CDR2 FQNEAQ (reference sequence). The V end was cut by 1 base, the J end by 2 bases, with 12 bases between. The CDR3 has 15 residues. The CDR3 nucleotides are TGTGCCAGCAGCTTAGTGGAGGGGGCGACCTACGAGCAGTACTTC. Translating gives CASSLVEGATYEQYF.

The V gene is TRBV6-5, the J gene TRBJ2-3; D is unclear. Trimming took off 0 bases at V and 2 bases at J, with 3 bases between the two ends. The germline gives CDR1 MNHEY, CDR2 SVGAGI. This CDR3 is built from 13 residues. DNA of the CDR3: TGTGCCAGCAGTTACTCATACACAGATACGCAGTATTTT. It codes for CASSYSYTDTQYF.

Of note for this clone: One end of the junction fails to match germline, which may point to a read error. The rearrangement joins TRBV7-9 to TRBJ2-1; 7 nucleotides match TRBD1. CDR1 and CDR2 from the germline V gene are SEHNR and FQNEAQ (reference sequence). This CDR3 spans 12 amino acids. The CDR3: CPTGWKYNEQFF. CDR3 sequence (DNA): TGCCCGACAGGGTGGAAATACAATGAGCAGTTCTTC.

V is TRBV13 and J is TRBJ2-5, with D unclear. V was cut by 3 bases and J by 3 bases, with 8 bases left in between. Germline V lookup: CDR1 PRHDT, CDR2 FYEKMQ (reference sequence). The CDR3 has 13 residues. The CDR3 sequence is CASSFRREETQYF. CDR3 bases: TGTGCCAGCAGCTTTAGGCGAGAAGAGACCCAGTACTTC.

The rearrangement uses TRBV5-1 and TRBJ1-2, with D unclear. CDR1 is SGHRS and CDR2 is YFSETQ in the germline V gene. V was pared by 0 bases and J by 0 bases, with 6 bases between. The CDR3 is 14 residues long. CDR3 protein: CASSLATANYGYTF. The CDR3 DNA reads as TGCGCCAGCAGCTTGGCAACCGCTAACTATGGCTACACCTTC.

This clone showed up just once. This sequence joins TRBV5-6 and TRBJ1-5; maybe TRBD1 (6 bases). Trimming removed 2 bases at V and 7 bases at J, with 19 bases between. Germline values: CDR1 SGHDT, CDR2 YYEEEE. The CDR3 covers 16 residues. CDR3 sequence reads: CASSLGGTGAEQPQHF. The CDR3 DNA reads TGTGCCAGCAGCTTAGGCGGGACGGGGGCGGAACAGCCCCAGCATTTT. The full variable domain, with the rest looked up from reference TRBV5-6 and TRBJ1-5, is DAGVTQSPTHLIKTRGQQVTLRCSPKSGHDTVSWYQQALGQGPQFIFQYYEEEERQRGNFPDRFSGHQFPNYSSELNVNALLLGDSALYLCASSLGGTGAEQPQHFGDGTRLSIL.

This clone was recorded a few times. CDR3 in DNA: TGCGCCAGCAGCGTAGGATCGGGCTTTGGCTACACCTTC. It yields the protein CASSVGSGFGYTF. The chain joins TRBV5-1 to TRBJ1-2; D is ambiguous. The CDR3 is made up of 13 amino acids. V was trimmed by 4 bases and J by 7 bases, leaving 14 bases between them. Germline V gene lookup returns CDR1 SGHRS and CDR2 YFSETQ. Variable domain in full (rest from reference TRBV5-1 and TRBJ1-2): KAGVTQTPRYLIKTRGQQVTLSCSPISGHRSVSWYQQTPGQGLQFLFEYFSETQRNKGNFPGRFSGRQFSNSRSEMNVSTLELGDSALYLCASSVGSGFGYTFGSGTRLTVV.

This chain uses TRBV7-3 with TRBJ2-1; D not resolved. Trimming stripped 5 bases from V and 5 bases from J, with 13 bases between. Germline CDR1 is SGHTA and CDR2 is FQGTGA. The CDR3 is 14 residues long. DNA for the CDR3: TGTGCCAGCAGCCCCCGGAGAAGGCACAATGAGCAGTTCTTC. Translation: CASSPRRRHNEQFF.

This clone was seen a few times. V is TRBV27 and J is TRBJ2-2; TRBD2 matches 9 bases. The V gene's germline CDR1 is MNHEY and CDR2 SMNVEV (reference sequence). This CDR3 is 15 amino acids long. V shed 3 bases and J 5 bases; nucleotides not matched to a gene: 4. CDR3 DNA: TGTGCCAGCAGTTTTTCAGCGGGAGGTACCGGGGAGCTGTTTTTT. Its protein product is CASSFSAGGTGELFF.

CDR3 sequence (DNA): TGTGCCAGCAGCCCCCGGACCCCGCGGGCAACAGATACGCAGTATTTT. Residues: CASSPRTPRATDTQYF. The chain has TRBV7-9 and TRBJ2-3; D possibly corresponds to TRBD2 (5 bases). The V end lost 5 bases, the J end lost 3 bases, and 18 bases lay between the germline ends. Germline CDR1 reads SEHNR; CDR2 reads FQNEAQ (reference sequence). The CDR3 has 16 amino acids.

The chain employs TRBV9 and TRBJ2-7; 7 bases fit TRBD2. The CDR3 has 15 residues. J gave up 0 bases and V 0 bases, and 3 bases lay outside the gene matches. Germline lookup yields CDR1 SGDLS and CDR2 YYNGEE. CDR3 DNA: TGTGCCAGCAGCGTAGGGTGGGAGGGCTCCTACGAGCAGTACTTC. Encoded protein: CASSVGWEGSYEQYF.

The V and J genes are TRBV30 and TRBJ1-5, with 9 bases fitting TRBD1. J lost 6 bases, V lost 1 base, and 4 bases had no gene match. The CDR3 extends over 14 amino acids. Germline assignment: CDR1 GTSNPN and CDR2 SVGIG (reference sequence). Here the CDR3 reads CAWSAGQGGQPQHF. The CDR3 region has the DNA TGTGCCTGGAGTGCGGGACAGGGTGGTCAGCCCCAGCATTTT.

The V and J genes are TRBV21-1 and TRBJ2-1. TRBV21-1 is given as a pseudogene. The length of the CDR3 is 16 residues. The CDR3 region is CASSKARREPYNEQFF. In nucleotides, the CDR3 is TGTGCCAGCAGCAAAGCAAGACGAGAGCCTTACAATGAGCAGTTCTTC.

The chain carries TRBV7-2 and TRBJ1-1; TRBD1 is a possible D gene (6 bases). Germline CDR1 reads SGHTA; CDR2 reads FQGNSA. Trimming removed 3 bases at V and 1 base at J, with 9 bases between. The CDR3 covers 14 residues. The CDR3: CASSFVGGNTEAFF. CDR3 nucleotides: TGTGCCAGCAGCTTCGTAGGGGGGAACACTGAAGCTTTCTTT.

This chain links TRBV5-6 with TRBJ1-6; D perhaps matches TRBD1 (5 bases). Between the trimmed V and J ends, which lost 6 bases and 4 bases, there was a span of 20 bases. The CDR3 has 17 residues. Germline V gene lookup returns CDR1 SGHDT and CDR2 YYEEEE. The CDR3 region is CASNQGSGRAYNSPLHF. Here the CDR3 DNA reads TGTGCCAGCAACCAAGGATCGGGCAGGGCTTATAATTCACCCCTCCACTTT.

Within the sample, this clone is medium-sized. The chain uses TRBV5-6 and TRBJ1-1; D is possibly TRBD1 (5 bases). CDR1 is SGHDT, CDR2 YYEEEE, per germline. V was cut by 5 bases and J by 1 base, with 12 bases left in between. The CDR3 is made up of 14 amino acids. The CDR3 nucleotides read TGTGCCAGCAGTTTTGATGGGGGGAACACTGAAGCTTTCTTT. It codes for CASSFDGGNTEAFF.

This CDR3 is CAWTGANTQYF. As DNA, the CDR3 is TGTGCCTGGACAGGGGCAAATACGCAGTATTTT. V gene TRBV30 combines with J gene TRBJ2-3; tentative D call: TRBD1 (6 bases). The CDR3 has 11 amino acids. CDR1 is GTSNPN and CDR2 is SVGIG in the germline V gene (reference sequence). The V end was cut by 4 bases, the J end by 7 bases, with 9 bases between.

The chain combines TRBV6-9 with TRBJ2-1; D is undetermined. In germline, CDR1 is MNHGY, CDR2 SVAAGI. The CDR3 consists of 13 residues. V shed 5 bases and J shed 3 bases, with 8 bases lying between them. CDR3 DNA: TGTGCCAGCAGTGAAGACAACTACAATGAGCAGTTCTTC. As protein: CASSEDNYNEQFF.

V gene TRBV27 combines with J gene TRBJ2-7; 7 bases map to TRBD1. The CDR3 contains 14 residues. Looked up from germline, CDR1 is MNHEY and CDR2 is SMNVEV (reference sequence). The V and J ends lost 3 bases and 4 bases, in that order; junction bases with no gene match: 6. CDR3 in amino acids: CASSFQGGRYEQYF. DNA of the CDR3: TGTGCCAGCAGTTTTCAAGGGGGCAGGTACGAGCAGTACTTC.

This clone appeared a few times. The V gene is TRBV5-1, the J gene TRBJ2-7; 14 bases align to TRBD2. V shed 0 bases, J shed 2 bases, and the junction held 1 base outside the gene matches. The CDR3 length is 16 residues. Germline V CDR1 and CDR2: SGHRS, YFSETQ. The CDR3 loop reads CASSLGGLAGAYEQYF. The CDR3 bases are TGCGCCAGCAGCTTGGGGGGACTAGCGGGAGCCTACGAGCAGTACTTC.

This chain joins TRBV27 and TRBJ1-2, with TRBD1 as a possible D gene (5 bases). Germline CDR1 is MNHEY and CDR2 is SMNVEV (reference sequence). CDR3 length equals 14 residues. V was cut by 3 bases and J by 10 bases, with 18 bases left in between. The CDR3 sequence: CASSFSGDSLPYTF. CDR3 nucleotides: TGTGCCAGCAGTTTCAGTGGGGACTCGTTGCCCTACACCTTC.

This clone has only a few counts. The chain combines TRBV28 with TRBJ2-7; D may match TRBD1 or TRBD2 (6 bases each). Germline V gene data show CDR1 as MDHEN and CDR2 as SYDVKM. The CDR3 sequence is 15 residues long. Trimming took 6 bases from V and 3 from J, leaving 18 bases between them. The CDR3 loop reads CASSLGGGGGYEQYF. The CDR3 DNA follows: TGTGCCAGCAGCCTCGGTGGAGGGGGAGGCTACGAGCAGTACTTC.

The gene calls are TRBV5-6 and TRBJ2-2; 12 bases are shared with TRBD2. Unmatched junction bases numbered 3, after V lost 4 bases and J lost 5 bases. Germline V gene data show CDR1 as SGHDT and CDR2 as YYEEEE. The CDR3 has 15 amino acids. CDR3 residues: CASSLGLAGTGELFF. The CDR3 nucleotides read TGTGCCAGCAGCCTTGGACTAGCGGGAACCGGGGAGCTGTTTTTT.

The chain recombines TRBV4-1 with TRBJ2-2; D might be TRBD2 (6 bases). V gave up 4 bases and J gave up 6 bases, with 21 bases separating them. CDR1 and CDR2 from the germline V gene are MGHRA and YSYEKL. The CDR3 spans 17 residues. The CDR3 loop reads CASSRRDWDSEAGELFF. CDR3 DNA sequence: TGCGCCAGCAGCCGCCGCGATTGGGACTCGGAAGCCGGGGAGCTGTTTTTT.

V is TRBV30 and J is TRBJ2-7; D unclear. The CDR3 extends over 13 amino acids. Germline V gives CDR1 GTSNPN, CDR2 SVGIG (reference sequence). With 3 bases removed from V and 7 bases from J, the gap between germline ends came to 16 bases. The CDR3 region has the DNA TGTGCCTGGAGCTACGGACCCCAAAGGGAGCAGTACTTC. Encoded protein: CAWSYGPQREQYF. Full variable domain (missing parts from reference TRBV30 and TRBJ2-7): SQTIHQWPATLVQPVGSPLSLECTVEGTSNPNLYWYRQAAGRGLQLLFYSVGIGQISSEVPQNLSASRPQDRQFILSSKKLLLSDSGFYLCAWSYGPQREQYFGPGTRLTVT.

This chain links TRBV11-2 with TRBJ2-3; 9 positions match TRBD1. This CDR3 comprises 14 residues. Losses at the gene ends were 4 bases for V and 4 bases for J; bases not matched to a gene: 3. CDR1 SGHAT and CDR2 FQNNGV come from the germline V gene. CDR3 sequence: CASSSGQGADTQYF. The CDR3 DNA reads TGTGCCAGCAGCTCGGGACAGGGAGCAGATACGCAGTATTTT.

The V gene is TRBV27, the J gene TRBJ1-1, with D perhaps TRBD1 (5 bases). The CDR3 sequence is 15 residues long. V was cut by 5 bases and J by 5 bases, with 18 bases left in between. In germline, CDR1 is MNHEY, CDR2 SMNVEV (reference sequence). CDR3 DNA sequence: TGTGCCAGCAGTCAACGGGGGACCCCAGGGACTGAAGCTTTCTTT. Its translation is CASSQRGTPGTEAFF.